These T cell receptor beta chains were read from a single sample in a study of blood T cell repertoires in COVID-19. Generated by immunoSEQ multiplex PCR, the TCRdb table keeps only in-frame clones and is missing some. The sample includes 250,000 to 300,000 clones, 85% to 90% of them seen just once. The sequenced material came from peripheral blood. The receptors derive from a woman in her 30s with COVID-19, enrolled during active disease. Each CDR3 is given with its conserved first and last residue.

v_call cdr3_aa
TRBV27 CASSRGTGSNQPQHF
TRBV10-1 CASSESPGHYEQYF
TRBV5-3 CAVKGVVSYGYTF
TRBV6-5 CASRTGAFNQPQHF
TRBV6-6 CASRPGTGGNYGYTF
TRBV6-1 CASSGSDGRAIYNEQFF
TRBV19 CASSIAGQGLEPQHF
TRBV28 CASSPVLSYEQYF
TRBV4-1 CASSHLGTPNTEAFF
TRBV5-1 CASSLAGGRVSTDTQYF
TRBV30 CAWDGQGIQPQHF
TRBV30 CAWSVRRQGGYGYTF
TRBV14 CASSQGQGGNQPQHF
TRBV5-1 CASSLARDRGSEQYF
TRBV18 CASSPPGGPEAFF
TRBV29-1 CSVEGSGSTDTQYF
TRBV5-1 CASSFDRGGNYGYTF
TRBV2 CASSPRTGPYGYTF
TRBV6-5 CASSYKQGLEAFF
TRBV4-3 CASSRAFSGADTQYF
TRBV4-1 CASSQGGMGNTEAFF
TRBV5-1 CASSLVGGSNTEAFF
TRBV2 CASSEAQRAGELFF